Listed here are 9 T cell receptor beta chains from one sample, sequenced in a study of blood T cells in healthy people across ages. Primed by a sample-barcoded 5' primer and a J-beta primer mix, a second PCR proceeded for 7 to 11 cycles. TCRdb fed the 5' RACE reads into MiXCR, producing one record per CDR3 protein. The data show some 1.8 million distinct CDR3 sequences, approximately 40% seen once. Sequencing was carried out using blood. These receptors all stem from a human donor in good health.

For the CDR3, the DNA is TGCAGTGCTAGAGTTTTCCCTGGTATCTCCTACAATGAGCAGTTCTTC. Its translation is CSARVFPGISYNEQFF. The rearrangement joins TRBV20-1 to TRBJ2-1; unclear D gene. V lost 1 base, J lost 0 bases, and 13 bases lay in between. Germline-derived CDR1 and CDR2 are DFQATT and SNEGSKA (reference sequence). The CDR3 is 16 residues long.

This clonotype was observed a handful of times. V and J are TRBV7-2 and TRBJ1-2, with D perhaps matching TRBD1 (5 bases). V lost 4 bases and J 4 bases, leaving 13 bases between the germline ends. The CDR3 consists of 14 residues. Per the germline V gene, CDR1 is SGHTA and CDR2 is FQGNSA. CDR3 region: CASSYLQDFYGYTF. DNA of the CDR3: TGTGCCAGCAGCTACCTACAGGACTTCTATGGCTACACCTTC. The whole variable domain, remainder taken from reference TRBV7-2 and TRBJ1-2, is GAGVSQSPSNKVTEKGKDVELRCDPISGHTALYWYRQSLGQGLEFLIYFQGNSAPDKSGLPSDRFSAERTGGSVSTLTIQRTQQEDSAVYLCASSYLQDFYGYTFGSGTRLTVV.

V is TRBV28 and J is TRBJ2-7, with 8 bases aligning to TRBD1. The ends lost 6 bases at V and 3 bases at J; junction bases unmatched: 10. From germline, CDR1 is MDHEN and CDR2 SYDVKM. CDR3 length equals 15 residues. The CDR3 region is CASSLDREVDYEQYF. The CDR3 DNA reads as TGTGCCAGCAGCCTGGACAGGGAAGTAGACTACGAGCAGTACTTC.

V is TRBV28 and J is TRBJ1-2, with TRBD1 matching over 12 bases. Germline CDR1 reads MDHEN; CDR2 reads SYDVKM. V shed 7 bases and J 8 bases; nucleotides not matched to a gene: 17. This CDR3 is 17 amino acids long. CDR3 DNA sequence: TGTGCCAGCAAATCCCCCCCGGGACAGGGGGCTACTTTCGGCTACACCTTC. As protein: CASKSPPGQGATFGYTF.

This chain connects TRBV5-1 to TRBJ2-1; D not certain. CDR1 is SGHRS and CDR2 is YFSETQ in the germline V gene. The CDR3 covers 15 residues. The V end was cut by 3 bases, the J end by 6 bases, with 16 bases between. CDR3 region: CASSSDSTMCNEQFF. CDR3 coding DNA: TGCGCCAGCAGCTCAGATTCCACAATGTGCAATGAGCAGTTCTTC.

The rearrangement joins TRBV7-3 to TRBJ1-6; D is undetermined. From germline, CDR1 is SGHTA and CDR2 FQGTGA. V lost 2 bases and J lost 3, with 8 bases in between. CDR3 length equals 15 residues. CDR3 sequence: CASSLHADYNSPLHF. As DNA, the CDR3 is TGTGCCAGCAGCTTACATGCCGACTATAATTCACCCCTCCACTTT.

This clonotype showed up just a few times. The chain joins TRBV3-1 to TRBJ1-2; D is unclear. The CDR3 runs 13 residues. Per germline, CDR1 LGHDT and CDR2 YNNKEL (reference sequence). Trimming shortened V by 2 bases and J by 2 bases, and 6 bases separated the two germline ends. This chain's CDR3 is CASSQPDNYGYTF. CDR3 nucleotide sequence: TGTGCCAGCAGCCAACCGGACAACTATGGCTACACCTTC.

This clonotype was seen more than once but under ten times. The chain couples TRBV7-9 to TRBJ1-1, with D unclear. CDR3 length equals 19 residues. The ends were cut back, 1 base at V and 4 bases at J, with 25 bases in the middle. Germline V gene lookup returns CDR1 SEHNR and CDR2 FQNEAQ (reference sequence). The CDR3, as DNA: TGTGCCAGCAGCTTAGAGCCCCTCCGACCCGTACGGTCAGGCACTGAAGCTTTCTTT. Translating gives CASSLEPLRPVRSGTEAFF.

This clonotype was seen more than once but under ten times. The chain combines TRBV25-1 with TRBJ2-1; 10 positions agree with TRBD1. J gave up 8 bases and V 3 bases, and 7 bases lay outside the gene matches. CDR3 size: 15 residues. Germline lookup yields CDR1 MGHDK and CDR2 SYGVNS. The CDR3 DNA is TGTGCCAGCAGTGATCCCGGGACAGGGGTTGATGAGCAGTTCTTC. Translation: CASSDPGTGVDEQFF.